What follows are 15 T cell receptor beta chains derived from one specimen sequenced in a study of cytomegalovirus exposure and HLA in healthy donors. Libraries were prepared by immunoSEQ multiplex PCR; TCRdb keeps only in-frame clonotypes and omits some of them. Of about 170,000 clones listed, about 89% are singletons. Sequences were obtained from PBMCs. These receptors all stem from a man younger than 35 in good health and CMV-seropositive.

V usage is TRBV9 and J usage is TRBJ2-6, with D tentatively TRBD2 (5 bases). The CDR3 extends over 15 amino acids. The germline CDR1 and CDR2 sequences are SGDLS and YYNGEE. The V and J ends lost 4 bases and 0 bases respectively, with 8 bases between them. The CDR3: CASSPEVSGANVLTF. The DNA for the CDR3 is TGTGCCAGCAGCCCGGAGGTCTCTGGGGCCAACGTCCTGACTTTC.

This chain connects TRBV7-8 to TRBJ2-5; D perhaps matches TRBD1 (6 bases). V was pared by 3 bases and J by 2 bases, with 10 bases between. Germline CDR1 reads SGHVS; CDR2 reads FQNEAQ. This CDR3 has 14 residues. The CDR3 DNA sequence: TGTGCCAGCAGCTTGAACAGGGCGCAAGAGACCCAGTACTTC. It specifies CASSLNRAQETQYF.

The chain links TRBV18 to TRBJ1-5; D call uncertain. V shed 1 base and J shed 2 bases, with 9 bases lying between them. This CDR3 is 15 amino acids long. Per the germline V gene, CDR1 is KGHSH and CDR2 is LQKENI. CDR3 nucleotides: TGTGCCAGCTCACCACAGAGGGCGGGCAATCAGCCCCAGCATTTT. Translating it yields CASSPQRAGNQPQHF.

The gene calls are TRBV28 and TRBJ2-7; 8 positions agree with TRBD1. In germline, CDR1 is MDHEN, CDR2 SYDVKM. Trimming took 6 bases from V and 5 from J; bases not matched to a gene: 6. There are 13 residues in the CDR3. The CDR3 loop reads CASSETGENEQYF. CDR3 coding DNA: TGTGCCAGCAGCGAGACAGGGGAAAACGAGCAGTACTTC.

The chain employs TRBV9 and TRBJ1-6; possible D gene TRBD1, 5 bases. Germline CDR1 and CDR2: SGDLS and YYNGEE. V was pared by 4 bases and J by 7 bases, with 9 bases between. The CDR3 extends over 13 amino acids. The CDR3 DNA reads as TGTGCCAGCAGCTCGGGGGGAAATTCACCCCTCCACTTT. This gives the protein CASSSGGNSPLHF.

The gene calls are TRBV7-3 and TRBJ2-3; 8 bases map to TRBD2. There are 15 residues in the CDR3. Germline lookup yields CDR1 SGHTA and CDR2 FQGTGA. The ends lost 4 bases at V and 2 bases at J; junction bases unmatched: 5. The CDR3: CASSSDGGVTDTQYF. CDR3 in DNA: TGTGCCAGCAGCTCCGACGGGGGGGTCACAGATACGCAGTATTTT.

CDR3: CASSLTGPIYEQYF. Here the CDR3 DNA reads TGTGCCAGCAGCTTGACAGGGCCGATCTACGAGCAGTACTTC. This chain connects TRBV6-5 to TRBJ2-7; 7 nucleotides align to TRBD1. The CDR3 consists of 14 residues. CDR1 is MNHEY, CDR2 SVGAGI, per germline. The V segment lost 6 bases and the J segment 3 bases; nucleotides outside the gene matches: 8.

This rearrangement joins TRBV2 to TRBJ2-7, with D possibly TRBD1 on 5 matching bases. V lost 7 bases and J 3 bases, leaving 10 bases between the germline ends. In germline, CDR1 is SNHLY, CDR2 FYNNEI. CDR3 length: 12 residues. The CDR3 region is CASKLDSYEQYF. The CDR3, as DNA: TGTGCCAGCAAGCTCGACAGCTACGAGCAGTACTTC.

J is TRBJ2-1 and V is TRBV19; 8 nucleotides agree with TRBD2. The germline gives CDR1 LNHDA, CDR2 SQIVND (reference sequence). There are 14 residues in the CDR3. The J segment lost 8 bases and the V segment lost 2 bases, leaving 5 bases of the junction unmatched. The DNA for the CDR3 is TGTGCCAGTAGTATAAGACTAGCGTCCCATGAGCAGTTCTTC. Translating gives CASSIRLASHEQFF.

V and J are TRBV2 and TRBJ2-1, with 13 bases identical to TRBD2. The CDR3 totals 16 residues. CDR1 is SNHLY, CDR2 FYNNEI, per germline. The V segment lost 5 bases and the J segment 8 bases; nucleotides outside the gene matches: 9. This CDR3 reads CASSTSGRAPPYEQFF. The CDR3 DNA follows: TGTGCCAGCAGTACTAGCGGGAGGGCCCCCCCGTATGAGCAGTTCTTC.

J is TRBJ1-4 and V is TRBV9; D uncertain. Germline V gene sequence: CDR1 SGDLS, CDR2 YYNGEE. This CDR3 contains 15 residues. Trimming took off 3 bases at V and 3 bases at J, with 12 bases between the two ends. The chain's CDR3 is CASSGYSTSNEKLFF. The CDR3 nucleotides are TGTGCCAGCAGCGGATATAGCACATCTAATGAAAAACTGTTTTTT.

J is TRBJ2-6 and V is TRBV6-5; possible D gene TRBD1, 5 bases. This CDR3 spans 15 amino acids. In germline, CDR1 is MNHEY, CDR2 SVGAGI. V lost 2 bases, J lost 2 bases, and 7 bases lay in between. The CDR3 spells CASSYGRAGANVLTF. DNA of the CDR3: TGTGCCAGCAGTTACGGCAGGGCTGGGGCCAACGTCCTGACTTTC.

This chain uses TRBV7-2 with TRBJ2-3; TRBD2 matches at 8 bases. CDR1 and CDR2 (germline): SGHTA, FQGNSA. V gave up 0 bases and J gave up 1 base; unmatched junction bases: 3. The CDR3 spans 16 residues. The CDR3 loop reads CASSLAGTRRTDTQYF. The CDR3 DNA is TGTGCCAGCAGCTTAGCGGGGACTAGACGCACAGATACGCAGTATTTT.

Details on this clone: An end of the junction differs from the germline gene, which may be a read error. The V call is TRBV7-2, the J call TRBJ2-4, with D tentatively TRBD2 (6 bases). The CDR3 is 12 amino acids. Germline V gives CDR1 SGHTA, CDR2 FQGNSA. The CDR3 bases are TGTGCCAGCAGCTTGCTGGTGGGAGGCGAGCACTTC. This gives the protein CASSLLVGGEHF.

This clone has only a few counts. Here the CDR3 DNA reads TGTGCCTGGAGTCCATTACCAGGGGGGAGCTATGGCTACACCTTC. Amino acid sequence: CAWSPLPGGSYGYTF. The rearrangement links TRBV30 to TRBJ1-2; TRBD1 agrees at 7 bases. The CDR3 loop spans 15 amino acids. The V gene end was trimmed by 2 bases and the J gene end by 4 bases; junction bases not matched to a gene: 10. Germline V gene sequence: CDR1 GTSNPN, CDR2 SVGIG (reference sequence).